This is a list of T cell receptor beta chains from one sample in a study of human T cells and chemical hapten exposure. TCRdb passed the reads through MiXCR, listing each CDR3 protein once. In the table there are around 120,000 distinct CDR3 sequences, around 9% of which are singletons. Material for sequencing was whole blood. Receptors originate from a human donor in good health. Some clones in this sample may be carry-over from other donors' samples. CDR3s include the opening cysteine and the closing phenylalanine or tryptophan. The D gene is left open where the match is weak. The size of a clone is reported for some rows only, either as once, few or many, or as a class for expanded clones.

>TRBD1|TRBV2|TRBJ2-7|few
TGTGCCAGCACCCGGGACAGGGCCTACGAGCAGTACTTC
CASTRDRAYEQYF
>TRBD1|TRBV6-5|TRBJ2-1|-
TGTGCCAGCAGCCGAACAGGGGGCTCCTACAATGAGCAGTTCTTC
CASSRTGGSYNEQFF
>-|TRBV5-1|TRBJ2-5|-
TGCGCCAGCAGCCGCCGCCTAGGGGCCGAGGGTGAGACCCAGTACTTC
CASSRRLGAEGETQYF
>TRBD1|TRBV12-3/TRBV12-4|TRBJ1-1|few
TGTGCCAGCAGTCCCCGGACAGGTTGGAAGACTAACACTGAAGCTTTCTTT
CASSPRTGWKTNTEAFF
>-|TRBV7-9|TRBJ1-5|-
TGTGCCAGCAGTGCAGCCGGTGTCAATCAGCCCCAGCATTTT
CASSAAGVNQPQHF
>-|TRBV6-2/TRBV6-3|TRBJ2-1|few
TGTGCCAGCAGAGCCGTAGCGATCGTTTACAATGAGCAGTTCTTC
CASRAVAIVYNEQFF
>-|TRBV5-1|TRBJ1-3|many
TGCGCCAGCAGCGGAGGAGCGACTGGAAACACCATATATTTT
CASSGGATGNTIYF
>TRBD1|TRBV5-4|TRBJ2-1|-
TGTGCCAGCACCAAACAGGGGGCGGACGAGCAGTTCTTC
CASTKQGADEQFF
>-|TRBV27|TRBJ1-1|few
TGTGCCAGCAGTTCCAGGGACCTGAACACTGAAGCTTTCTTT
CASSSRDLNTEAFF
>-|TRBV18|TRBJ2-7|many
TGTGCCAGCTCACCAGGGACGGTGACCTACGAGCAGTACTTC
CASSPGTVTYEQYF
>-|TRBV18|TRBJ2-7|once
TGTGCCAGCTCACCATTTACGCGGGACACGACCTACGAGCAGTACTTC
CASSPFTRDTTYEQYF
>-|TRBV25-1|TRBJ2-7|few
TGTGCCAGCAGTGAATATAAAGGGGCGACAGGAGGTCTGTACTTC
CASSEYKGATGGLYF
>-|TRBV20-1|TRBJ1-5|many
TGCAGTGCTAGAACAGAGCCCGGGGTTATCAATCAGCCCCAGCATTTT
CSARTEPGVINQPQHF
>TRBD2|TRBV3-1|TRBJ2-3|few
TGTGCCAGCAGCCAAGTAGGGGTAGCGGGGGGGAATACGCAGTATTTT
CASSQVGVAGGNTQYF
>-|TRBV29-1|TRBJ1-2|many
TGCAGCGTTAGACTGATGAACTATGGCTACACCTTC
CSVRLMNYGYTF
>-|TRBV5-1|TRBJ1-3|many
TGCGCCAGCAGCTTGGAAGTCTCTGGAAACACCATATATTTT
CASSLEVSGNTIYF
>TRBD2|TRBV20-1|TRBJ2-3|-
TGCAGTGCTATGATGGCGGGGGGTAATACGCAGTATTTT
CSAMMAGGNTQYF
>-|TRBV6-5|TRBJ1-6|many
TGTGCCAGCAGTTACTCGGATTCAGGGGAATATAATTCACCCCTCCACTTT
CASSYSDSGEYNSPLHF
>-|TRBV29-1|TRBJ2-1|-
TGCAGCGTTTCCCTCGGCAATGAGCAGTTCTTC
CSVSLGNEQFF
>-|TRBV29-1|TRBJ2-7|many
TGCAGCGTTGGTGGTAGGTCATACTACGAGCAGTACTTC
CSVGGRSYYEQYF
>-|TRBV4-2|TRBJ2-6|many
TGTGCCAGCAGCCAAAATGGACAGTACTCTGGGGCCAACGTCCTGACTTTC
CASSQNGQYSGANVLTF
>TRBD1|TRBV7-6|TRBJ2-5|few
TGTGCCAGCAGCCCCCCCCCAAAGACAGGGGTGATTCAAGAGACCCAGTACTTC
CASSPPPKTGVIQETQYF
>-|TRBV20-1|TRBJ1-6|-
TGCAGTGCTAGACCTGGAGGGGCCATCTCCAATTCACCCCTCCACTTT
CSARPGGAISNSPLHF
>TRBD1|TRBV7-2|TRBJ2-2|-
TGTGCCAGCAGCTTAAGACAGGGTGGGACCGGGGAGCTGTTTTTT
CASSLRQGGTGELFF
>TRBD1|TRBV27|TRBJ2-7|-
TGTGCCAGCAGTTTGACACAGGGGTCCCACGAGCAGTACTTC
CASSLTQGSHEQYF
>-|TRBV11-2|TRBJ2-3|few
TGTGCCAGCAGCGCTCCGGGACGAACAGATACGCAGTATTTT
CASSAPGRTDTQYF
>-|TRBV12-3/TRBV12-4|TRBJ1-1|many
TGTGCCAGCAGTTTGGGAGCCGGGAGCACTGAAGCTTTCTTT
CASSLGAGSTEAFF
>-|TRBV10-3|TRBJ2-5|many
TGTGCCATCAGTGACAGAGAAGAGACCCAGTACTTC
CAISDREETQYF
>-|TRBV18|TRBJ1-5|few
TGTGCCAGCTCACCTCCGAGTTCCAATCAGCCCCAGCATTTT
CASSPPSSNQPQHF
>-|TRBV12-3/TRBV12-4|TRBJ2-7|few
TGTGCCAGCAGTTCCGGGGTGGGGTACGAGCAGTACTTC
CASSSGVGYEQYF
>-|TRBV27|TRBJ1-2|many
TGTGCCAGCAGTTTAACAGGGATCAACTATGGCTACACCTTC
CASSLTGINYGYTF
>-|TRBV9|TRBJ2-7|few
TGTGCCAGCAGCGTGGCGGGGCAGGGCTACGAGCAGTACTTC
CASSVAGQGYEQYF
>-|TRBV30|TRBJ1-1|few
TGTGTCTGTACAGCACTGAACACTGAAGCTTTCTTT
CVCTALNTEAFF
>TRBD1|TRBV7-9|TRBJ2-5|-
TGTGCCAGCAGCGCATACAGGGGCCCCCATCAAGAGACCCAGTACTTC
CASSAYRGPHQETQYF
>-|TRBV6-5|TRBJ1-1|few
TGTGCCAGCAGTTATGTGAGGGACACTGAAGCTTTCTTT
CASSYVRDTEAFF
>TRBD1|TRBV7-9|TRBJ1-1|few
TGTGCCAGCAGCTTAGGGCAGGGGGGGAACACTGAAGCTTTCTTT
CASSLGQGGNTEAFF
>TRBD2|TRBV20-1|TRBJ2-5|many
TGCAGTGCTAGAAGGACTAGCGTTGAGACCCAGTACTTC
CSARRTSVETQYF
>TRBD1|TRBV20-1|TRBJ1-6|many
TGCAGTGCTAGAGAGACAGGGGCTTTAAATTCACCCCTCCACTTT
CSARETGALNSPLHF